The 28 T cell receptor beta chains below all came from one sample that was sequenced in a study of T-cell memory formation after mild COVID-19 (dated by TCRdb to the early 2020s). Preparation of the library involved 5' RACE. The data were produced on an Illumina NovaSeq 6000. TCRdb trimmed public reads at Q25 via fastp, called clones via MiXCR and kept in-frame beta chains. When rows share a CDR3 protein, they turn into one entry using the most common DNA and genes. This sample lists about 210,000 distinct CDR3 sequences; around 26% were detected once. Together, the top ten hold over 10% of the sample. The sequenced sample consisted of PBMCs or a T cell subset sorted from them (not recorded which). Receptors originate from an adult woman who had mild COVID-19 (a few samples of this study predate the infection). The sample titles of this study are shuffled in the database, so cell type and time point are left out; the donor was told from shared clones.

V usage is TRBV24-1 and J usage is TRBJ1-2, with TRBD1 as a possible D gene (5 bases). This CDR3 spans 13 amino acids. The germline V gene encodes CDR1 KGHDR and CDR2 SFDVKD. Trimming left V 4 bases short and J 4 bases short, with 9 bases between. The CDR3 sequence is CATSETGSYGYTF. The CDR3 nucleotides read TGTGCCACCAGTGAAACAGGTTCCTATGGCTACACCTTC.

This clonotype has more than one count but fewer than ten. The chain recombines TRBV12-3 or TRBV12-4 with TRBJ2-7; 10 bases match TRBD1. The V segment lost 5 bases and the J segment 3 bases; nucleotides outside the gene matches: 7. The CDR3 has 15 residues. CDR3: CASSLSGTGDYEQYF. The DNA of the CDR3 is TGTGCCAGCAGTCTTTCCGGGACAGGGGACTACGAGCAGTACTTC.

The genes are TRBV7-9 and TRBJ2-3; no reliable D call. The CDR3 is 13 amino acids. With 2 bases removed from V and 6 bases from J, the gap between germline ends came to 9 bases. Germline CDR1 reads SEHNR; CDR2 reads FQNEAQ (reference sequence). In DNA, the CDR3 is TGTGCCAGCAGCTTAACGAGTGCGGATACGCAGTATTTT. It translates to CASSLTSADTQYF. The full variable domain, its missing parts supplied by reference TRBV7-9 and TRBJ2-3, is DTGVSQNPRHKITKRGQNVTFRCDPISEHNRLYWYRQTLGQGPEFLTYFQNEAQLEKSRLLSDRFSAERPKGSFSTLEIQRTEQGDSAMYLCASSLTSADTQYFGPGTRLTVL.

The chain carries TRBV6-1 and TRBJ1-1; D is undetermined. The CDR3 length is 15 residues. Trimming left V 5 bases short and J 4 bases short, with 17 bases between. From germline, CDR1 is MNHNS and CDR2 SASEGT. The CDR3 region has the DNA TGTGCCAGCAGTACGGATATTAGCCGACTCACTGAAGCTTTCTTT. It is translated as CASSTDISRLTEAFF.

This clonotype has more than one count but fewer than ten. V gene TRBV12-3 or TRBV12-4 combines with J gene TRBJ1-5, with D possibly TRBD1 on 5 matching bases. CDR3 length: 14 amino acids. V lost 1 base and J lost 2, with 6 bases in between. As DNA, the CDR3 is TGTGCCAGCAGTTTAGGGGGCCGCAATCAGCCCCAGCATTTT. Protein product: CASSLGGRNQPQHF.

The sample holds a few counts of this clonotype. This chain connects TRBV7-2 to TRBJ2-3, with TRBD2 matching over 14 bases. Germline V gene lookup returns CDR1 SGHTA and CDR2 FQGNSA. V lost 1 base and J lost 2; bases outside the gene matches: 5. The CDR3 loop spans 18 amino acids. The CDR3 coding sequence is TGTGCCAGCAGCTTAGTTGGACTAGCGGGAGGCGTCACAGATACGCAGTATTTT. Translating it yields CASSLVGLAGGVTDTQYF.

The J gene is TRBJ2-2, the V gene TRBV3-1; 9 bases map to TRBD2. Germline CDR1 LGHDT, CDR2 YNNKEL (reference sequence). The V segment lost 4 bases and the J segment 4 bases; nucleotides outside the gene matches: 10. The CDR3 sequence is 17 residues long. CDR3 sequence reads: CASSPARVSGGTGELFF. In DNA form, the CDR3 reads TGTGCCAGCAGCCCCGCAAGGGTTAGCGGGGGCACCGGGGAGCTGTTTTTT.

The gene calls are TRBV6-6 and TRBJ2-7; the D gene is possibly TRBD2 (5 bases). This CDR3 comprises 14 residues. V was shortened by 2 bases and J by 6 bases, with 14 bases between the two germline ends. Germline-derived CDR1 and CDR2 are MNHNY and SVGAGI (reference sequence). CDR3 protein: CASSYQASEGEQYF. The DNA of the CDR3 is TGTGCCAGCAGTTACCAGGCCAGTGAGGGCGAGCAGTACTTC.

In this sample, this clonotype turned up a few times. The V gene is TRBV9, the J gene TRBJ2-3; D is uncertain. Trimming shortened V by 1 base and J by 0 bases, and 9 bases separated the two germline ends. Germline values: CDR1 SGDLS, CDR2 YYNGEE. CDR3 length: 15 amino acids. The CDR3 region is CASSVYKGSTDTQYF. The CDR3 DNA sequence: TGTGCCAGCAGCGTATATAAGGGTAGCACAGATACGCAGTATTTT.

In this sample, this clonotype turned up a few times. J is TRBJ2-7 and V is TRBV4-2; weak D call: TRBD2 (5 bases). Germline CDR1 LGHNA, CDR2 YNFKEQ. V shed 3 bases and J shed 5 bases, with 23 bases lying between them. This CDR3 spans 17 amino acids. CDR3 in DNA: TGTGCCAGCAGCCAGATGAAGGACGGCAGCGGCCAGGACGAGCAGTACTTC. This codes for CASSQMKDGSGQDEQYF.

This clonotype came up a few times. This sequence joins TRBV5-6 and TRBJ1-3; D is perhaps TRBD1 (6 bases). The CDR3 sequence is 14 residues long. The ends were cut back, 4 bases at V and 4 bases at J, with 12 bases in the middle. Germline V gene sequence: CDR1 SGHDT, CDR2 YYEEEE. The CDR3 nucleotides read TGTGCCAGCAGCATCCTAGGACAGGGAAACACCATATATTTT. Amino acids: CASSILGQGNTIYF. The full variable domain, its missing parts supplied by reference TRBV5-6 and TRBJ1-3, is DAGVTQSPTHLIKTRGQQVTLRCSPKSGHDTVSWYQQALGQGPQFIFQYYEEEERQRGNFPDRFSGHQFPNYSSELNVNALLLGDSALYLCASSILGQGNTIYFGEGSWLTVV.

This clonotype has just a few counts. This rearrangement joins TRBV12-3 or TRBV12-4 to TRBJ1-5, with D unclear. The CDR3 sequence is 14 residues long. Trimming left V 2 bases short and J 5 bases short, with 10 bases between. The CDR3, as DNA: TGTGCCAGCAGTTTATGGGCAGGTGATCAGCCCCAGCATTTT. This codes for CASSLWAGDQPQHF.

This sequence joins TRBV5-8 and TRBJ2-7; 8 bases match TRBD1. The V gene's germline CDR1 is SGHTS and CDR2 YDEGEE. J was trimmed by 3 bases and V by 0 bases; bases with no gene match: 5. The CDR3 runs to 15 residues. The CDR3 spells CASSLGTGFNYEQYF. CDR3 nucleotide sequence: TGTGCCAGCAGCTTGGGGACAGGGTTTAACTACGAGCAGTACTTC.

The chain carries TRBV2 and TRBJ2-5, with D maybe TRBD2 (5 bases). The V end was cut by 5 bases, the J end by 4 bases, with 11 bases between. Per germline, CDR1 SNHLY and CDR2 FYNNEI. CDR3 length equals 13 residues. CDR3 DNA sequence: TGTGCCAGCAGTTACCGGGAAGGAGAGACCCAGTACTTC. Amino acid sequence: CASSYREGETQYF.

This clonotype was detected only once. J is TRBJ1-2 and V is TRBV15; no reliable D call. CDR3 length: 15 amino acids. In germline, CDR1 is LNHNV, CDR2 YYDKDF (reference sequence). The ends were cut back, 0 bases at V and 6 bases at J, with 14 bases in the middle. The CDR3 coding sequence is TGTGCCACCAGCAGAGATCTATCGGGCTGGGATGGCTACACCTTC. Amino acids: CATSRDLSGWDGYTF.

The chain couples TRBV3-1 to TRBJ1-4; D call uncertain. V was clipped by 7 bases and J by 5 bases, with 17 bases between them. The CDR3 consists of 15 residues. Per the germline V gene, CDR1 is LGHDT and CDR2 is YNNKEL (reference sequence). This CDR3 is CASTSTGRKNEKLFF. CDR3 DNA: TGTGCCAGCACCAGTACGGGGAGGAAGAATGAAAAACTGTTTTTT.

In DNA form, the CDR3 reads TGCGCCAGCAGTGGTGGGGCAGACTCCTACAATGAGCAGTTCTTC. Translating it yields CASSGGADSYNEQFF. The chain carries TRBV5-1 and TRBJ2-1; TRBD1 might be the D (5 bases). V lost 5 bases and J lost 0, with 12 bases in between. The CDR3 loop spans 15 amino acids. The V gene's germline CDR1 is SGHRS and CDR2 YFSETQ.

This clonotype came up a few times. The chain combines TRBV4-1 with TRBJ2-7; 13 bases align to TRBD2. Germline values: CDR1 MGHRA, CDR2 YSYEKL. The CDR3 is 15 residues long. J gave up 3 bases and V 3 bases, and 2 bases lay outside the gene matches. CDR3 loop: CASSHRLAGGYEQYF. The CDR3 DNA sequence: TGCGCCAGCAGCCACCGACTAGCGGGGGGCTACGAGCAGTACTTC.

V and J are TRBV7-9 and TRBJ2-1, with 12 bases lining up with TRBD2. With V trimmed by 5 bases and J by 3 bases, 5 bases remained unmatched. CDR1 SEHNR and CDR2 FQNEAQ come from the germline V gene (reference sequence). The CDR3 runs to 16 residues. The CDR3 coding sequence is TGTGCCAGCAGCCGGACTAGCGGGAAGATCTACAATGAGCAGTTCTTC. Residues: CASSRTSGKIYNEQFF.

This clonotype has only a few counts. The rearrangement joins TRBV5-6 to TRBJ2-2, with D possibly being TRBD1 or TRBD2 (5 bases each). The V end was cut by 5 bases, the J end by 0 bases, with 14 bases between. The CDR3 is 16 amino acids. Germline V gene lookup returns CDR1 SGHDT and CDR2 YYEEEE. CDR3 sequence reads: CASRSTGTANTGELFF. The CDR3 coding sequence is TGTGCCAGCAGGTCGACCGGGACGGCGAACACCGGGGAGCTGTTTTTT.

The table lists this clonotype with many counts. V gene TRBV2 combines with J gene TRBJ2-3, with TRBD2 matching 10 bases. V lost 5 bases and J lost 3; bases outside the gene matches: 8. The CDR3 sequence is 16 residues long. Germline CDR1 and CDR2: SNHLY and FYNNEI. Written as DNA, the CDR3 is TGTGCCAGCAGTCCGGGGCTAGCGGGAGTTACAGATACGCAGTATTTT. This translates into CASSPGLAGVTDTQYF.

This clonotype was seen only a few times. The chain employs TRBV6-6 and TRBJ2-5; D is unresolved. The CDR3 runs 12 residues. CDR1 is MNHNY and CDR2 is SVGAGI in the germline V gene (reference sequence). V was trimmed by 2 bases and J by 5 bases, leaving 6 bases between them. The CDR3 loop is CASSYGHETQYF. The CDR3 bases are TGTGCCAGCAGTTACGGCCATGAGACCCAGTACTTC.

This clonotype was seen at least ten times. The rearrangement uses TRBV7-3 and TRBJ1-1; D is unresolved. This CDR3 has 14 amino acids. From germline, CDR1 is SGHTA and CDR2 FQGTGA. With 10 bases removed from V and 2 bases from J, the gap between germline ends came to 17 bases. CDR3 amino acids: CATSGWATNTEAFF. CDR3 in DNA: TGTGCCACTAGCGGTTGGGCAACTAACACTGAAGCTTTCTTT. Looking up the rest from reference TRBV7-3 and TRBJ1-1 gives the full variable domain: GAGVSQTPSNKVTEKGKYVELRCDPISGHTALYWYRQSLGQGPEFLIYFQGTGAADDSGLPNDRFFAVRPEGSVSTLKIQRTERGDSAVYLCATSGWATNTEAFFGQGTRLTVV.

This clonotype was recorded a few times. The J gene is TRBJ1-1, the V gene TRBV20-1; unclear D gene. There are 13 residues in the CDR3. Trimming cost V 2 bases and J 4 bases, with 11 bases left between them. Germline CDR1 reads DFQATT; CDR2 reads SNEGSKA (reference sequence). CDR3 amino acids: CSARRARATEAFF. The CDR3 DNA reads TGCAGTGCTAGACGAGCGAGAGCCACTGAAGCTTTCTTT.

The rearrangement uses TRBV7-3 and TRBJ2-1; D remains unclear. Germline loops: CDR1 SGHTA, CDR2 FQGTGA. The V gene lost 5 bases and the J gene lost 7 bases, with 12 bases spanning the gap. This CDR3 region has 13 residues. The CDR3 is CASSRDKPNEQFF. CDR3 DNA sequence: TGTGCCAGCAGCCGCGACAAGCCAAATGAGCAGTTCTTC.

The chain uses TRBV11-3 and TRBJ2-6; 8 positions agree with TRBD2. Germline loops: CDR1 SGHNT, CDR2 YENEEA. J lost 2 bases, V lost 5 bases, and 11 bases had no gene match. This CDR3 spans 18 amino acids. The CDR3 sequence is CASSPHGSGMTGANVLTF. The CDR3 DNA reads TGTGCCAGCAGCCCCCACGGTAGCGGGATGACTGGGGCCAACGTCCTGACTTTC. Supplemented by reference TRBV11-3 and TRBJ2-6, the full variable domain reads EAGVVQSPRYKIIEKKQPVAFWCNPISGHNTLYWYLQNLGQGPELLIRYENEEAVDDSQLPKDRFSAERLKGVDSTLKIQPAELGDSAVYLCASSPHGSGMTGANVLTFGAGSRLTVL.

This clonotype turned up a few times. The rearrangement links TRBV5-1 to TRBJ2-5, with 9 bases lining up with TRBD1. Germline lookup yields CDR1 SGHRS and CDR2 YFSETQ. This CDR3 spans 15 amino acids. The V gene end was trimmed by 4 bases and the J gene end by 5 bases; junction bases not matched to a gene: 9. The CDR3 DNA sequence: TGCGCCAGCAGCGTGGACACAGGGGGCAGGGAGACCCAGTACTTC. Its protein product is CASSVDTGGRETQYF.

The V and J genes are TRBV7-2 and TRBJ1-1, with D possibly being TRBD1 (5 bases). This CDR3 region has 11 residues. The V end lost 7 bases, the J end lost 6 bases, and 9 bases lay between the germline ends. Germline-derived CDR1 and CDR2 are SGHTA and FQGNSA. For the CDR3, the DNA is TGTGCCAGCAACCTAGGGGCTGAAGCTTTCTTT. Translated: CASNLGAEAFF.